A selection of T cell receptor beta chains follows, all from one sample in a study of shared clonotypes between healthy human individuals. The repertoire was sequenced with immunoSEQ multiplex PCR; TCRdb's copy has only in-frame clones and lacks some. The sample lists about 610,000 clones, approximately 97% seen once, with approximately 0.057% in the top ten. Source material: naive CD4+ T cells sorted from blood. These TCRs come from a woman in her 30s in good health. CDR3s include the opening cysteine and the closing phenylalanine or tryptophan. D genes are given only for firm matches. Part of the rows lack a size; the others show once, few, many or a class for expanded clones.

J: TRBJ1-2
D: .
size: .
length: 14
V: TRBV28
DNA: TGTGCCAGCAGTTTCTCGGGGACCCCCTATGGCTACACCTTC
CDR3: CASSFSGTPYGYTF

J: TRBJ2-3
D: .
size: .
length: 13
V: TRBV9
DNA: TGTGCCAGCAGCGTAGGGGTCACAGATACGCAGTATTTT
CDR3: CASSVGVTDTQYF

J: TRBJ2-6
D: .
size: .
length: 16
V: TRBV6-5
DNA: TGTGCCAGCAGTTACGAAGGGGCTCCTGGGGCCAACGTCCTGACTTTC
CDR3: CASSYEGAPGANVLTF

J: TRBJ2-4
D: TRBD2
size: .
length: 17
V: TRBV5-3
DNA: TGTGCCAGAAGCCCGAACGGGACTAGCGGCCTCAAAAACATTCAGTACTTC
CDR3: CARSPNGTSGLKNIQYF

J: TRBJ2-7
D: .
size: .
length: 12
V: TRBV5-1
DNA: TGCGCCAGCAGCACTGGGGCATCACAGCAGTACTTC
CDR3: CASSTGASQQYF

J: TRBJ2-7
D: .
size: .
length: 14
V: TRBV28
DNA: TGTGCCAGCAGTTCGGGTGATAGCTCCTACGAGCAGTACTTC
CDR3: CASSSGDSSYEQYF

J: TRBJ2-2
D: TRBD2
size: .
length: 14
V: TRBV27
DNA: TGTGCCAGCAGTTTAAGGCTAGCGGCCGGGGAGCTGTTTTTT
CDR3: CASSLRLAAGELFF

J: TRBJ2-2
D: TRBD2
size: .
length: 14
V: TRBV29-1
DNA: TGCAGCGTTCGGACTAGCGCGGGGCCCGGGGAGCTGTTTTTT
CDR3: CSVRTSAGPGELFF

J: TRBJ2-3
D: TRBD2
size: .
length: 15
V: TRBV6-1
DNA: TGTGCCAGCAGGAGACTAGCGGGAGGAACAGATACGCAGTATTTT
CDR3: CASRRLAGGTDTQYF

J: TRBJ2-1
D: TRBD2
size: .
length: 15
V: TRBV5-4
DNA: TGTGCCAGCAGATTAGCGGGAGGGAACTACAATGAGCAGTTCTTC
CDR3: CASRLAGGNYNEQFF

J: TRBJ1-1
D: TRBD1
size: .
length: 14
V: TRBV7-2
DNA: TGTGCCAGCAGCTCGGACAGGGGGAACACTGAAGCTTTCTTT
CDR3: CASSSDRGNTEAFF

J: TRBJ2-5
D: .
size: .
length: 13
V: TRBV4-1
DNA: TGCGCCAGCAGCCAAGCCATTCAAGAGACCCAGTACTTC
CDR3: CASSQAIQETQYF

J: TRBJ1-6
D: .
size: .
length: 15
V: TRBV6-4
DNA: TGTGCCAGCAGTGCCCAGAGCTCCTATAATTCACCCCTCCACTTT
CDR3: CASSAQSSYNSPLHF

J: TRBJ1-1
D: TRBD1
size: .
length: 15
V: TRBV6-5
DNA: TGTGCCAGCAGTTTTAGGGGGCGGATGAACACTGAAGCTTTCTTT
CDR3: CASSFRGRMNTEAFF

J: TRBJ1-5
D: .
size: .
length: 13
V: TRBV10-3
DNA: TGTGCCATCACCAGTGACGAGGATCAGCCCCAGCATTTT
CDR3: CAITSDEDQPQHF

J: TRBJ2-5
D: .
size: .
length: 14
V: TRBV4-1
DNA: TGCGCCAGCAGCCAAGACCCAGGAGGAGAGACCCAGTACTTC
CDR3: CASSQDPGGETQYF

J: TRBJ2-3
D: .
size: .
length: 11
V: TRBV29-1
DNA: TGCAGCGGGGAACAGGCAGATACGCAGTATTTT
CDR3: CSGEQADTQYF

J: TRBJ1-1
D: .
size: .
length: 14
V: TRBV28
DNA: TGTGCCAGCAGTTTCCTAGGGCCGAACACTGAAGCTTTCTTT
CDR3: CASSFLGPNTEAFF

J: TRBJ2-1
D: TRBD2
size: .
length: 16
V: TRBV5-6
DNA: TGTGCCAGCAGCTTGGTGTTGGGGACTAGCTCCAATGAGCAGTTCTTC
CDR3: CASSLVLGTSSNEQFF

J: TRBJ1-5
D: .
size: once
length: 17
V: TRBV28
DNA: TGTGCCAGCAGTTTAGTGGGATTCGGACAATGGGGGCAGCCCCAGCATTTT
CDR3: CASSLVGFGQWGQPQHF

J: TRBJ2-3
D: .
size: .
length: 12
V: TRBV6-5
DNA: TGTGCCAGCAGTTACAACACAGATACGCAGTATTTT
CDR3: CASSYNTDTQYF

J: TRBJ1-4
D: .
size: .
length: 15
V: TRBV6-5
DNA: TGTGCCAGCAGCAAATCACCAGCCGCTAATGAAAAACTGTTTTTT
CDR3: CASSKSPAANEKLFF

J: TRBJ2-3
D: .
size: once
length: 13
V: TRBV6-5
DNA: TGTGCCACCCAATTCAGGGGTTCAGATACGCAGTATTTT
CDR3: CATQFRGSDTQYF

J: TRBJ2-2
D: .
size: .
length: 16
V: TRBV5-1
DNA: TGCGCCAGCAGCTTAACAGGACAGGGAGGGGTCGGGGAGCTGTTTTTT
CDR3: CASSLTGQGGVGELFF

J: TRBJ2-5
D: .
size: .
length: 15
V: TRBV18
DNA: TGTGCCAGCTCACCATTGCCCCGGCCTCAAGAGACCCAGTACTTC
CDR3: CASSPLPRPQETQYF

J: TRBJ1-4
D: TRBD1
size: once
length: 17
V: TRBV18
DNA: TGTGCCAGCTCACGCGCCCGCACCGGGACAGGGGGTGAAAAACTGTTTTTT
CDR3: CASSRARTGTGGEKLFF

J: TRBJ1-3
D: .
size: .
length: 16
V: TRBV7-2
DNA: TGTGCCAGCAGCTTATTCGCAGGGCTCTCTGGAAACACCATATATTTT
CDR3: CASSLFAGLSGNTIYF

J: TRBJ2-7
D: TRBD1
size: .
length: 13
V: TRBV11-2
DNA: TGTGCCAGCACCAAACAGGGGACGTACGAGCAGTACTTC
CDR3: CASTKQGTYEQYF

J: TRBJ1-1
D: .
size: .
length: 12
V: TRBV29-1
DNA: TGCAGCGTAGAAAACAGGATCACTGAAGCTTTCTTT
CDR3: CSVENRITEAFF

J: TRBJ2-7
D: TRBD1
size: .
length: 14
V: TRBV28
DNA: TGTGCCAGCAGGCAGACAGGGGGCGTGAGAAAGCAGTACTTC
CDR3: CASRQTGGVRKQYF

J: TRBJ2-1
D: .
size: few
length: 11
V: TRBV5-1
DNA: TGCGCCAGCAGCTTGGATAATGAGCAGTTCTTC
CDR3: CASSLDNEQFF

J: TRBJ2-7
D: .
size: .
length: 13
V: TRBV2
DNA: TGTGCCAGCAGTGTTCCTAGGACCTACGAGCAGTACTTC
CDR3: CASSVPRTYEQYF

J: TRBJ2-2
D: TRBD1
size: .
length: 16
V: TRBV28
DNA: TGTGCCAGCAGGACCGAGGGACAGGGGCTAAACGGGGAGCTGTTTTTT
CDR3: CASRTEGQGLNGELFF

J: TRBJ2-7
D: .
size: .
length: 16
V: TRBV18
DNA: TGTGCCAGCTCACCACCAGGGAGGGGGAGAGAGGACGAGCAGTACTTC
CDR3: CASSPPGRGREDEQYF

J: TRBJ2-5
D: .
size: .
length: 17
V: TRBV2
DNA: TGTGCCAGCAGCGAACGAACCGAGGGCCTGTACCAAGAGACCCAGTACTTC
CDR3: CASSERTEGLYQETQYF

J: TRBJ2-1
D: .
size: .
length: 14
V: TRBV28
DNA: TGTGCCATGGCTGGGCCGGGACCAAAGGACGAGCAGTTCTTC
CDR3: CAMAGPGPKDEQFF

J: TRBJ1-2
D: .
size: .
length: 11
V: TRBV30
DNA: TGTGCCTGGAGTGCCTCGGCTGGCTACACCTTC
CDR3: CAWSASAGYTF

J: TRBJ2-7
D: .
size: .
length: 17
V: TRBV28
DNA: TGTGCCAGCAGTTCGCTTGGGGACAGCGGGTTTACCTACGAGCAGTACTTC
CDR3: CASSSLGDSGFTYEQYF

J: TRBJ2-7
D: TRBD2
size: .
length: 16
V: TRBV18
DNA: TGTGCCAGCTCACCACCGACGACTAGCGGGAATCACGAGCAGTACTTC
CDR3: CASSPPTTSGNHEQYF

J: TRBJ1-4
D: .
size: .
length: 13
V: TRBV6-6
DNA: TGTGCCAGCGGAACGCGTAGCCTTGAAAAACTGTTTTTT
CDR3: CASGTRSLEKLFF